The T cell receptor (beta chain) described here comes from a study of T cells expressing NK-cell markers. Across the whole study: Repertoires of TCR beta were obtained from T cells sorted as CD3+CD56+NKG2C+, CD3+CD56+NKG2C- and CD3+CD56-NKG2C+.

This CDR3 contains 17 residues. Germline lookup yields CDR1 SGHTA and CDR2 FQGNSA. Following a re-call of the 5' RACE reads, TCRdb has one entry per CDR3 protein and lacks DNA. Recorded here are 400,000 to 450,000 distinct CDR3 sequences; the top ten clones represent approximately 6.8%. Sequencing was carried out using blood T cells: a sorted CD56 or NKG2C T cell subset, CD4+ or CD8+ T cells, or bulk PBMC T cells (not recorded which). The gene calls are TRBV7-2 and TRBJ2-5; TCRdb designates TRBD2, a call that cannot be tested without DNA. This clonotype originated in a woman between 18 and 69 years old in good health. CDR3 sequence reads: CASSLVGAGALGETQYF.